This T cell receptor beta chain was sequenced in a study of PD-1 blockade in mismatch repair-deficient tumors. The V gene's germline CDR1 is SEHNR and CDR2 FQNEAQ (reference sequence). The germline V and J ends were trimmed by 3 bases and 3 bases, with 12 bases remaining between them. The CDR3 totals 15 residues. TCRdb keeps only in-frame clones here, not all; method: immunoSEQ multiplex PCR. The table has tens of thousands of clones, around 89% seen once; the top ten hold about 15%. This clone was seen just once. This clonotype originated in an adult with mismatch repair-deficient cancer. The rearrangement joins TRBV7-9 to TRBJ2-1; possibly TRBD1 for D (6 bases). Source: peripheral blood, taken 52 weeks after starting pembrolizumab. CDR3 in DNA: TGTGCCAGCAGCTTTAGGGGGAGTCTCTACAATGAGCAGTTCTTC. It codes for CASSFRGSLYNEQFF.